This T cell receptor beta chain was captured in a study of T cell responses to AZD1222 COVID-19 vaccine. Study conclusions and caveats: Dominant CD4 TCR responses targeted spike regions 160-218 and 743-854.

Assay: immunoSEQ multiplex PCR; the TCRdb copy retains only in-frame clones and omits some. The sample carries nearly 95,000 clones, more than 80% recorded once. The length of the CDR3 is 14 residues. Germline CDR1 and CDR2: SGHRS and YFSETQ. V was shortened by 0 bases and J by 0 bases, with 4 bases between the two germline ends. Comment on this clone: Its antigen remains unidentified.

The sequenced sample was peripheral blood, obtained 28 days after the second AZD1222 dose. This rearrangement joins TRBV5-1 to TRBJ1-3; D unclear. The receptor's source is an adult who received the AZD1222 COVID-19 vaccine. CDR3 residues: CASSLESSGNTIYF. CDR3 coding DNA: TGCGCCAGCAGCTTGGAGAGCTCTGGAAACACCATATATTTT.